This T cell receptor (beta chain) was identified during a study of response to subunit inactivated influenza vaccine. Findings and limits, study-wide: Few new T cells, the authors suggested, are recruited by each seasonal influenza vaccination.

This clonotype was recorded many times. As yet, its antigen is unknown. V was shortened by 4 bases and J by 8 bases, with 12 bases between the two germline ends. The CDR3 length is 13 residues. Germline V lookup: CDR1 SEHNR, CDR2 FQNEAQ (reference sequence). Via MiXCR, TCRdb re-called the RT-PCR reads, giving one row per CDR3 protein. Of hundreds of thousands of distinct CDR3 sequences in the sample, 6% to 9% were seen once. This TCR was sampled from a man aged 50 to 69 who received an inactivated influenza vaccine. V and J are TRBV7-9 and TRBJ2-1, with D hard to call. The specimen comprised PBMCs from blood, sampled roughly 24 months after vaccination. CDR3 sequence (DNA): TGTGCCAGCAGCTCTACCACGGCCCATGAGCAGTTCTTC. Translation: CASSSTTAHEQFF.